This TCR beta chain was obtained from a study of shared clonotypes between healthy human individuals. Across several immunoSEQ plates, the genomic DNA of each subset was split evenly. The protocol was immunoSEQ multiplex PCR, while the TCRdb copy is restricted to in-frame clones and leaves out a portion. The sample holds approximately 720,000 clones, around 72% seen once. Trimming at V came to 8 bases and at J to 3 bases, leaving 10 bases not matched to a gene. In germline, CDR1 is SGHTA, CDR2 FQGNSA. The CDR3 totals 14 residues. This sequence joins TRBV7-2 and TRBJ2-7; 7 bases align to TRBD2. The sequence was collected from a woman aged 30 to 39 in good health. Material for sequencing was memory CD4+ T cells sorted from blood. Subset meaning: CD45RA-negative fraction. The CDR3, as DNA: TGTGCCAGCTCCCGGGCTAGCGGCAACTACGAGCAGTACTTC. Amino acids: CASSRASGNYEQYF.